Below are 21 T cell receptor beta chains sequenced from a single sample in a study of lymphopenia after photon versus proton radiotherapy. Measured with immunoSEQ multiplex PCR; TCRdb has only the in-frame clones, and not every one. The data contain around 63,000 clones, about 90% of them singletons. Sequencing was performed on peripheral blood, taken from a patient treated with proton-based radiotherapy. The source of these receptors is a man at least 80 years old with esophageal cancer.

This chain joins TRBV29-1 and TRBJ2-7, with D possibly matching TRBD1 (6 bases). Per germline, CDR1 SQVTM and CDR2 ANQGSEA. V was trimmed by 3 bases and J by 3 bases, leaving 9 bases between them. This CDR3 contains 12 residues. The CDR3 loop reads CSVEDSFYEQYF. CDR3 bases: TGCAGCGTTGAGGACAGCTTCTACGAGCAGTACTTC.

This clone was observed once. The chain combines TRBV25-1 with TRBJ1-6; D may be TRBD1 (5 bases). This CDR3 comprises 13 residues. Deletions cut 8 bases from V and 5 bases from J, with 10 bases between. CDR1 is MGHDK and CDR2 is SYGVNS in the germline V gene. CDR3 protein: CASAAGNNSPLHF. The CDR3 nucleotides are TGTGCCAGCGCCGCAGGGAATAATTCACCCCTCCACTTT.

The rearrangement joins TRBV7-9 to TRBJ2-3; 10 bases match TRBD2. The V gene end was trimmed by 6 bases and the J gene end by 6 bases; junction bases not matched to a gene: 6. CDR3 size: 14 residues. Germline V gives CDR1 SEHNR, CDR2 FQNEAQ (reference sequence). The CDR3 DNA follows: TGTGCCAGCAGTTACCAGCGGGGGGGCGATACGCAGTATTTT. Amino acids: CASSYQRGGDTQYF.

V usage is TRBV6-5 and J usage is TRBJ1-1; D is unresolved. The CDR3 consists of 13 residues. V lost 0 bases, J lost 11 bases, and 13 bases lay in between. The germline CDR1 and CDR2 sequences are MNHEY and SVGAGI. The CDR3 loop reads CASSYSKPRAAFF. The DNA of the CDR3 is TGTGCCAGCAGTTACTCGAAACCTAGGGCGGCTTTCTTT.

CDR3 amino acids: CASSPVGREPYSPLHF. As DNA, the CDR3 is TGCGCCAGCAGCCCTGTGGGCAGGGAACCCTATTCACCCCTCCACTTT. The V gene is TRBV4-1, the J gene TRBJ1-6, with D possibly matching TRBD1 (5 bases). This CDR3 spans 16 amino acids. With 4 bases removed from V and 8 bases from J, the gap between germline ends came to 18 bases. Germline V gene data show CDR1 as MGHRA and CDR2 as YSYEKL.

CDR3: CASSLQGVSQPQHF. CDR3 DNA sequence: TGTGCCAGCAGTTTACAGGGGGTAAGTCAGCCCCAGCATTTT. The chain employs TRBV28 and TRBJ1-5; 7 bases are a match to TRBD1. Germline V CDR1 and CDR2: MDHEN, SYDVKM. V gave up 2 bases and J gave up 6 bases; unmatched junction bases: 4. This CDR3 comprises 14 residues.

V usage is TRBV5-1 and J usage is TRBJ2-2, with D tentatively TRBD1 (6 bases). This CDR3 contains 13 residues. Germline V gene lookup returns CDR1 SGHRS and CDR2 YFSETQ. The V end was cut by 7 bases, the J end by 1 base, with 8 bases between. CDR3 loop: CASGQLNTGELFF. Written as DNA, the CDR3 is TGCGCCAGCGGACAGTTGAACACCGGGGAGCTGTTTTTT.

Here the CDR3 reads CASSWMGHGLNTEAFF. The DNA for the CDR3 is TGCGCCAGCAGCTGGATGGGGCACGGGCTGAACACTGAAGCTTTCTTT. The chain uses TRBV5-1 and TRBJ1-1, with a tentative D call TRBD1 (5 bases). Per the germline V gene, CDR1 is SGHRS and CDR2 is YFSETQ. Trimming pared 3 bases from V and 0 bases from J, leaving 15 bases between. The CDR3 totals 16 residues.

This clone was found once. CDR3 sequence: CASSPGGRGPGAQYF. The CDR3 DNA follows: TGCGCCAGCAGCCCTGGCGGGCGAGGGCCGGGGGCGCAGTATTTT. V and J are TRBV4-1 and TRBJ2-3, with D perhaps TRBD2 (6 bases). The CDR3 covers 15 residues. Germline CDR1 MGHRA, CDR2 YSYEKL. Trimming pared 4 bases from V and 10 bases from J, leaving 21 bases between.

The chain combines TRBV21-1 with TRBJ2-7; the table calls TRBD2, which could not be checked here. TRBV21-1 is described as a pseudogene. There are 15 residues in the CDR3. The CDR3 nucleotides are TGTGCCAGCACAATTCGGACTAGCGGTTTCTACGAGCAGTACTTC. It yields the protein CASTIRTSGFYEQYF.

This clone was detected only a few times. This chain joins TRBV6-4 and TRBJ1-1, with 9 nucleotides matching TRBD1. V lost 2 bases and J lost 6; bases outside the gene matches: 4. Germline V gene data show CDR1 as MRHNA and CDR2 as SNTAGT. CDR3 length: 14 residues. CDR3 region: CASSDGYRGPEAFF. CDR3 sequence (DNA): TGTGCCAGCAGTGACGGCTACAGGGGGCCTGAAGCTTTCTTT.

This clone was observed once. This rearrangement joins TRBV11-2 to TRBJ2-7, with D possibly TRBD2 on 6 matching bases. The CDR3 covers 16 residues. The germline V and J ends were trimmed by 5 bases and 3 bases, with 20 bases remaining between them. Germline V lookup: CDR1 SGHAT, CDR2 FQNNGV. The CDR3 loop is CASSRLDRINFYEQYF. In nucleotides, the CDR3 is TGTGCCAGCAGCCGACTAGACAGAATTAATTTCTACGAGCAGTACTTC.

This chain uses TRBV6-6 with TRBJ2-3; TRBD1 might be the D (6 bases). Germline assignment: CDR1 MNHNY and CDR2 SVGAGI (reference sequence). The CDR3 sequence is 14 residues long. V lost 6 bases and J lost 4, with 14 bases in between. In nucleotides, the CDR3 is TGTGCCAGCAGATCAGGGGCAGCTTCAGATACGCAGTATTTT. Translating gives CASRSGAASDTQYF.

V gene TRBV7-2 combines with J gene TRBJ2-7; tentative D call: TRBD2 (6 bases). With 6 bases removed from V and 2 bases from J, the gap between germline ends came to 14 bases. Looked up from germline, CDR1 is SGHTA and CDR2 is FQGNSA. This CDR3 spans 14 amino acids. As DNA, the CDR3 is TGTGCCAGCAGTCTTGGCCGGGAGACCTACGAGCAGTACTTC. It encodes CASSLGRETYEQYF.

The gene calls are TRBV18 and TRBJ2-7; TRBD1 matches 7 bases. The J segment lost 2 bases and the V segment lost 0 bases, leaving 4 bases of the junction unmatched. Germline V gene lookup returns CDR1 KGHSH and CDR2 LQKENI. This CDR3 comprises 15 residues. This CDR3 reads CASSPPDRVPYEQYF. CDR3 DNA: TGTGCCAGCTCACCACCCGACAGGGTCCCCTACGAGCAGTACTTC.

This sequence joins TRBV19 and TRBJ2-7; 10 bases line up with TRBD1. Germline trimming cut 2 bases from V and 0 bases from J; bases unmatched to any gene: 7. The CDR3 sequence is 17 residues long. In germline, CDR1 is LNHDA, CDR2 SQIVND (reference sequence). This chain's CDR3 is CASSIHPGQGLSYEQYF. The DNA for the CDR3 is TGTGCCAGTAGTATACACCCGGGACAGGGGCTCTCCTACGAGCAGTACTTC.

The chain couples TRBV29-1 to TRBJ2-3; no clear D gene. V shed 2 bases and J shed 4 bases, with 10 bases lying between them. The germline gives CDR1 SQVTM, CDR2 ANQGSEA. The CDR3 has 13 residues. CDR3 sequence: CSVENNRADTQYF. The CDR3 DNA follows: TGCAGCGTTGAAAATAATAGGGCAGATACGCAGTATTTT.

The V call is TRBV18, the J call TRBJ2-7; 8 positions match TRBD1. The CDR3 loop spans 15 amino acids. Germline lookup yields CDR1 KGHSH and CDR2 LQKENI. J gave up 5 bases and V 4 bases, and 10 bases lay outside the gene matches. For the CDR3, the DNA is TGTGCCAGCTCACTAGGACAGGGATGGGTGAACGAGCAGTACTTC. It specifies CASSLGQGWVNEQYF.

There are a few counts of this clone. The CDR3 sequence: CATSRQSNQPQHF. The CDR3 DNA sequence: TGTGCCACCAGCAGACAAAGCAATCAGCCCCAGCATTTT. This chain joins TRBV15 and TRBJ1-5; D ambiguous. This CDR3 is built from 13 residues. Trimming pared 2 bases from V and 1 base from J, leaving 3 bases between. Germline values: CDR1 LNHNV, CDR2 YYDKDF (reference sequence).

The chain has TRBV5-4 and TRBJ2-1; no reliable D call. Trimming pared 0 bases from V and 1 base from J, leaving 8 bases between. CDR1 is SGHNT, CDR2 YYREEE, per germline (reference sequence). This CDR3 has 15 residues. CDR3 sequence reads: CASSLESGSYNEQFF. In DNA, the CDR3 is TGTGCCAGCAGCTTGGAGTCGGGTTCCTACAATGAGCAGTTCTTC.

This clone has more than one count but fewer than ten. The genes are TRBV5-1 and TRBJ2-7; tentative D call: TRBD1 (6 bases). This CDR3 has 16 amino acids. Trimming removed 3 bases at V and 1 base at J, with 17 bases between. Germline lookup yields CDR1 SGHRS and CDR2 YFSETQ. CDR3: CASSSGQVEKSYEQYF. The CDR3 DNA is TGCGCCAGCAGCTCGGGACAAGTCGAAAAATCCTACGAGCAGTACTTC. Combining the CDR3 with reference TRBV5-1 and TRBJ2-7 gives the whole variable domain KAGVTQTPRYLIKTRGQQVTLSCSPISGHRSVSWYQQTPGQGLQFLFEYFSETQRNKGNFPGRFSGRQFSNSRSEMNVSTLELGDSALYLCASSSGQVEKSYEQYFGPGTRLTVT.